The T cell receptor (beta chain) under discussion was sequenced for a study of post-analysis software for immune sequencing data. Study outcomes and limitations: Elevated frequency relative to controls characterized several TRBV segments in patients, TRBV5-6, TRBV5-1 and TRBV20-1 among them.

CDR1 is DFQATT and CDR2 is SNEGSKA in the germline V gene (reference sequence). The CDR3 runs to 14 residues. In the case of this clonotype: As yet, its antigen is unknown.

Unique molecular identifiers tagged the TCR beta cDNA libraries. MiXCR was run by TCRdb on the PCR reads, yielding one entry per CDR3 protein. Among about 540,000 distinct CDR3 sequences listed, approximately 34% were seen once. This receptor was obtained from a girl under 18 with multiple sclerosis. The sequenced sample consisted of blood. The rearrangement joins TRBV20-1 to TRBJ2-1, with unresolved D. The DNA end is a closer match to TRBJ2-7, so the J assignment may be wrong. CDR3 region: CSARRLSTYNEQYF. The CDR3 DNA is TGCAGTGCTAGAAGACTCTCCACCTACAATGAGCAGTACTTC.